The 8 T cell receptor beta chains below come from one sample, sequenced in a study of control samples from healthy donors and cancer patients. Produced via immunoSEQ multiplex PCR; TCRdb's table is partial and in-frame only. The top ten clones hold more than 3% of a sample with just under 75,000 clones, roughly 87% of them seen once. Sequenced: blood. Receptors originate from a woman aged 45-59 years in good health.

The chain is built from TRBV5-1 and TRBJ2-2, with D maybe TRBD2 (6 bases). CDR1 SGHRS and CDR2 YFSETQ come from the germline V gene. The ends were cut back, 4 bases at V and 5 bases at J, with 15 bases in the middle. The CDR3 length is 15 residues. CDR3 sequence: CASSPPGDTTGELFF. CDR3 DNA sequence: TGCGCCAGCAGCCCGCCGGGGGATACAACCGGGGAGCTGTTTTTT.

The V call is TRBV6-4, the J call TRBJ2-2; weak D call: TRBD2 (6 bases). Germline CDR1 and CDR2: MRHNA and SNTAGT. The V and J ends lost 2 bases and 6 bases respectively, with 13 bases between them. The length of the CDR3 is 15 residues. DNA for the CDR3: TGTGCCAGCAGTGACCCGGGACTTCCCTCCGGGGAGCTGTTTTTT. It yields the protein CASSDPGLPSGELFF.

This chain joins TRBV6-5 and TRBJ1-1, with a possible D match to TRBD1 (5 bases). The germline gives CDR1 MNHEY, CDR2 SVGAGI. The CDR3 has 13 residues. V was trimmed by 8 bases and J by 3 bases, leaving 13 bases between them. The CDR3 reads CASGLQGDTEAFF. The CDR3 region has the DNA TGTGCCAGCGGGTTGCAGGGAGACACTGAAGCTTTCTTT.

The chain combines TRBV5-4 with TRBJ2-7; 7 nucleotides line up with TRBD2. CDR3 length: 15 residues. The V gene's germline CDR1 is SGHNT and CDR2 YYREEE (reference sequence). V lost 4 bases and J lost 3; bases outside the gene matches: 10. The DNA of the CDR3 is TGTGCCAGCAGCCCAAGACTAGCAGGGATCTACGAGCAGTACTTC. Translation gives CASSPRLAGIYEQYF. The full variable domain, completed using reference TRBV5-4 and TRBJ2-7, is ETGVTQSPTHLIKTRGQQVTLRCSSQSGHNTVSWYQQALGQGPQFIFQYYREEENGRGNFPPRFSGLQFPNYSSELNVNALELDDSALYLCASSPRLAGIYEQYFGPGTRLTVT.

The chain is built from TRBV7-9 and TRBJ1-1; a weak D match, TRBD1 (5 bases). CDR3 size: 13 residues. The germline gives CDR1 SEHNR, CDR2 FQNEAQ (reference sequence). Trimming removed 3 bases at V and 5 bases at J, with 10 bases between. The CDR3 region is CASSLGDRTEAFF. The CDR3 region has the DNA TGTGCCAGCAGCTTGGGGGACCGGACTGAAGCTTTCTTT.

This clone was detected once. The rearrangement joins TRBV11-3 to TRBJ2-3; 8 nucleotides line up with TRBD2. Germline CDR1 SGHNT, CDR2 YENEEA. The J segment lost 6 bases and the V segment lost 0 bases, leaving 5 bases of the junction unmatched. The CDR3 has 15 amino acids. The CDR3 here is CASSLDWTSWDTQYF. The CDR3 DNA is TGTGCCAGCAGCTTAGATTGGACTAGCTGGGATACGCAGTATTTT. Based on the CDR3 plus reference TRBV11-3 and TRBJ2-3, the full variable domain is EAGVVQSPRYKIIEKKQPVAFWCNPISGHNTLYWYLQNLGQGPELLIRYENEEAVDDSQLPKDRFSAERLKGVDSTLKIQPAELGDSAVYLCASSLDWTSWDTQYFGPGTRLTVL.

The chain carries TRBV19 and TRBJ1-2; 12 positions agree with TRBD1. The germline V gene has CDR1 LNHDA and CDR2 SQIVND (reference sequence). The V segment lost 7 bases and the J segment 7 bases; nucleotides outside the gene matches: 10. The CDR3 spans 15 residues. The chain's CDR3 is CASTPQGQGARGYTF. The CDR3 DNA reads as TGTGCCAGTACCCCTCAGGGACAGGGGGCGCGTGGCTACACCTTC.

The V call is TRBV6-4, the J call TRBJ1-4, with D uncertain. CDR3 length: 15 residues. Trimming cost V 2 bases and J 0 bases, with 7 bases left between them. CDR1 is MRHNA and CDR2 is SNTAGT in the germline V gene. This CDR3 reads CASSDPFATNEKLFF. The CDR3 DNA reads TGTGCCAGCAGTGACCCCTTTGCAACTAATGAAAAACTGTTTTTT.